These 2 T cell receptor beta chains were sequenced from one sample in a study of Graves' ophthalmopathy and Graves' hyperthyroidism. The authors amplified TCR beta CDR3 regions from RNA transcripts. RT-PCR with HTBI primers came first, then second-round multiplex PCR. TCRdb used MiXCR to reprocess the multiplex PCR reads, holding one entry per CDR3 protein. The sample comprises roughly 600,000 distinct CDR3 sequences, 35% to 45% of which are singletons, and approximately 4.1% rests with the top ten. The sequencing sample was made of peripheral blood or thyroid tissue (not recorded which). These receptors were collected from an adult man with Graves' hyperthyroidism.

V usage is TRBV24-1 and J usage is TRBJ2-5; D remains ambiguous. V lost 11 bases, J lost 6 bases, and 18 bases lay in between. CDR1 and CDR2 (germline): KGHDR, SFDVKD. The CDR3 runs 13 residues. CDR3 coding DNA: TGTGCCAGCAGAACAGACTCAGAAAAGACCCAGTACTTC. This translates into CASRTDSEKTQYF.

This clonotype has only a few counts. The DNA for the CDR3 is TGTGCCATCAGTGAGTCCTGGCGGGAGGATTACAATGAGCAGTTCTTC. Its protein is CAISESWREDYNEQFF. This chain links TRBV10-3 with TRBJ2-1; TRBD2 matches 8 bases. The CDR3 totals 16 residues. Trimming removed 0 bases from V and 4 bases from J; junction bases left unmatched: 5. CDR1 and CDR2 (germline): ENHRY, SYGVKD.